The 11 T cell receptor beta chains below come from one sample, sequenced in a study of cytomegalovirus exposure and HLA in healthy donors. Researchers ran the PCR with 60 Vbeta and 13 Jbeta primers. Assay used: immunoSEQ multiplex PCR; TCRdb lists only in-frame clones, some missing. The sample yields approximately 81,000 clones, 70% to 80% seen once. Sequenced material: PBMCs. All receptors derive from a man aged 35 to 55 in good health and CMV-seropositive.

The chain employs TRBV6-6 and TRBJ2-1; 8 bases agree with TRBD2. J lost 7 bases, V lost 5 bases, and 10 bases had no gene match. The germline gives CDR1 MNHNY, CDR2 SVGAGI (reference sequence). The CDR3 is 15 amino acids. The CDR3 loop reads CASSKTGTRVNEQFF. DNA of the CDR3: TGTGCCAGCAGTAAGACCGGGACTAGAGTGAATGAGCAGTTCTTC.

CDR3 DNA: TGTGCCAGTAGTTGGATTCGGGGCAATGAGCAGTTCTTC. Amino acid sequence: CASSWIRGNEQFF. The chain couples TRBV19 to TRBJ2-1; D is perhaps TRBD2 (5 bases). CDR3 size: 13 residues. Germline assignment: CDR1 LNHDA and CDR2 SQIVND (reference sequence). Trimming cost V 5 bases and J 6 bases, with 11 bases left between them.

CDR3 residues: CASSTLAGSTDTQYF. DNA of the CDR3: TGTGCCAGCAGTACCCTAGCGGGTAGCACAGATACGCAGTATTTT. The rearrangement joins TRBV2 to TRBJ2-3; 8 bases match TRBD2. The CDR3 is 15 amino acids. Germline CDR1 reads SNHLY; CDR2 reads FYNNEI. The trim removed 5 bases at V and 0 bases at J, leaving 4 bases unmatched.

This chain uses TRBV10-2 with TRBJ2-2, with D unclear. Germline V lookup: CDR1 WSHSY, CDR2 SAAADI. The ends were cut back, 10 bases at V and 1 base at J, with 13 bases in the middle. CDR3 length equals 14 residues. This chain's CDR3 is CAIRATGNTGELFF. The CDR3 nucleotides are TGCGCCATCCGAGCGACGGGGAACACCGGGGAGCTGTTTTTT.

This clone was counted only a few times. The chain couples TRBV10-3 to TRBJ2-5; the D gene is possibly TRBD1 (7 bases). This CDR3 region has 18 residues. The germline V gene has CDR1 ENHRY and CDR2 SYGVKD. The V end lost 0 bases, the J end lost 1 base, and 18 bases lay between the germline ends. The CDR3 sequence is CAISESKGGTERQETQYF. The DNA of the CDR3 is TGTGCCATCAGTGAGTCGAAAGGCGGGACAGAGCGCCAAGAGACCCAGTACTTC.

Written as DNA, the CDR3 is TGTGCCAGCTCTGGAGCCAGCACAGATACGCAGTATTTT. Amino acid sequence: CASSGASTDTQYF. This chain connects TRBV6-6 to TRBJ2-3; the D is unclear. The V and J ends lost 8 bases and 0 bases respectively, with 9 bases between them. The germline CDR1 and CDR2 sequences are MNHNY and SVGAGI (reference sequence). There are 13 residues in the CDR3.

The V and J genes are TRBV5-1 and TRBJ2-1; D ambiguous. The CDR3 spans 12 residues. Trimming removed 0 bases at V and 8 bases at J, with 6 bases between. Germline CDR1 SGHRS, CDR2 YFSETQ. The CDR3 sequence: CASSLELDEQFF. As DNA, the CDR3 is TGCGCCAGCAGCTTGGAACTCGATGAGCAGTTCTTC.

With regard to this clone: Its ends do not fully match the called genes, so a read error is possible. CDR3 sequence: CSSSLVGQAYEQYF. CDR3 coding DNA: TGTTCCAGCAGCTTGGTGGGACAGGCCTACGAGCAGTACTTC. This chain joins TRBV7-9 and TRBJ2-7, with TRBD1 identical over 8 bases. Germline CDR1 is SEHNR and CDR2 is FQNEAQ (reference sequence). The CDR3 is 14 amino acids.

The chain has TRBV5-1 and TRBJ2-7; 10 nucleotides line up with TRBD2. This CDR3 has 14 residues. V lost 4 bases to trimming and J lost 2 bases; unmatched junction nucleotides: 3. In germline, CDR1 is SGHRS, CDR2 YFSETQ. Here the CDR3 DNA reads TGCGCCAGCAGCCCAGGACTAGCGGCCTACGAGCAGTACTTC. Encoded protein: CASSPGLAAYEQYF. The complete variable domain, with remaining parts taken from reference TRBV5-1 and TRBJ2-7, reads KAGVTQTPRYLIKTRGQQVTLSCSPISGHRSVSWYQQTPGQGLQFLFEYFSETQRNKGNFPGRFSGRQFSNSRSEMNVSTLELGDSALYLCASSPGLAAYEQYFGPGTRLTVT.

This clone was seen just once. This chain joins TRBV5-1 and TRBJ2-3, with TRBD2 matching 13 bases. J gave up 6 bases and V 4 bases, and 14 bases lay outside the gene matches. The germline CDR1 and CDR2 sequences are SGHRS and YFSETQ. The CDR3 contains 18 residues. The CDR3 sequence is CASSQTGTSGDQGDTQYF. The DNA of the CDR3 is TGCGCCAGCAGCCAAACCGGGACTAGCGGGGACCAGGGGGATACGCAGTATTTT. Using reference TRBV5-1 and TRBJ2-3 for the parts outside the CDR3, the full variable domain is KAGVTQTPRYLIKTRGQQVTLSCSPISGHRSVSWYQQTPGQGLQFLFEYFSETQRNKGNFPGRFSGRQFSNSRSEMNVSTLELGDSALYLCASSQTGTSGDQGDTQYFGPGTRLTVL.

This clone showed up just once. Sequence at one end of the junction differs from germline and may be a read error. The J gene is TRBJ2-1, the V gene TRBV7-9; TRBD2 might be the D (5 bases). In germline, CDR1 is SEHNR, CDR2 FQNEAQ (reference sequence). The length of the CDR3 is 14 residues. The CDR3 DNA follows: TGTTCCAGCAGCTTAGCGCAACTGAACAATGAGCAGTTCTTC. It yields the protein CSSSLAQLNNEQFF.